The subject of this entry is one T cell receptor beta chain. What it binds is not known. Germline CDR1 MNHNS, CDR2 SASEGT. Trimming left V 2 bases short and J 4 bases short, with 17 bases between. The CDR3 sequence is 17 residues long. The data are from a study of T cell responses to AZD1222 COVID-19 vaccine. Broader study findings: Donors, mostly white British, included more females; clonal diversity was possibly underestimated. Spike-specific TCR breadth and depth went up after people got two AZD1222 doses.

Here immunoSEQ multiplex PCR was the method, and the copy in TCRdb shows in-frame clones only, minus some. Found here are 160,000 or so clones, about 91% of them singletons; the top ten hold about 4%. The TCR originated in an adult in good health. The material was peripheral blood, obtained on day 0 of MenACWY control vaccination. This sequence joins TRBV6-1 and TRBJ2-2; D not resolved. CDR3 sequence: CASSEHLGKISTGELFF. The CDR3 DNA is TGTGCCAGCAGTGAACATTTGGGGAAAATTTCCACCGGGGAGCTGTTTTTT.